This passage covers 26 T cell receptor beta chains from one sample sequenced in a study of blood T cell repertoires in COVID-19. Method: immunoSEQ multiplex PCR; TCRdb's copy keeps in-frame clones and lacks some. Of roughly 260,000 clones in the sample, approximately 83% were seen once. Sample: PBMCs or T cells enriched from blood (not recorded which). Every receptor here comes from a woman aged 35 to 49 who had been exposed to COVID-19.

The CDR3 region has the DNA TGTGCCAGTAACGGTGGAGGACAGCTGTATCAGCCCCAGCATTTT. Its protein product is CASNGGGQLYQPQHF. This sequence joins TRBV19 and TRBJ1-5; D is possibly TRBD1 (6 bases). The CDR3 has 15 amino acids. Germline CDR1 LNHDA, CDR2 SQIVND (reference sequence). With 7 bases removed from V and 5 bases from J, the gap between germline ends came to 18 bases.

This chain joins TRBV16 and TRBJ1-2; no firm D call. Germline V gene lookup returns CDR1 KGHSY and CDR2 FQNENV. There are 14 residues in the CDR3. Trimming removed 0 bases from V and 6 bases from J, with 11 bases in between. The chain's CDR3 is CASSQSSAEDGYTF. CDR3 DNA: TGTGCCAGCAGCCAATCGTCGGCAGAGGATGGCTACACCTTC.

The chain employs TRBV5-1 and TRBJ1-3; tentatively, D is TRBD1 (5 bases). CDR1 is SGHRS and CDR2 is YFSETQ in the germline V gene. The CDR3 runs 17 residues. Trimming stripped 2 bases from V and 0 bases from J, with 15 bases between. This CDR3 reads CASSLSGTVDSGNTIYF. CDR3 coding DNA: TGCGCCAGCAGCTTATCCGGGACTGTTGACTCTGGAAACACCATATATTTT.

This clone was detected a few times. The rearrangement uses TRBV5-6 and TRBJ2-3; no reliable D call. The CDR3 runs to 16 residues. CDR1 SGHDT and CDR2 YYEEEE come from the germline V gene. The V and J ends lost 0 bases and 2 bases respectively, with 13 bases between them. This CDR3 reads CASSLATPGSTDTQYF. The CDR3 DNA reads TGTGCCAGCAGCTTGGCGACACCAGGATCCACAGATACGCAGTATTTT.

The chain couples TRBV10-3 to TRBJ1-6; D is perhaps TRBD1 (5 bases). The germline gives CDR1 ENHRY, CDR2 SYGVKD. This CDR3 has 13 residues. With 3 bases removed from V and 8 bases from J, the gap between germline ends came to 8 bases. The CDR3 loop is CAISDGGDSPLHF. For the CDR3, the DNA is TGTGCCATCAGTGATGGGGGGGATTCACCCCTCCACTTT.

This chain joins TRBV9 and TRBJ1-3; D unresolved. This CDR3 spans 16 amino acids. Deletions cut 0 bases from V and 4 bases from J, with 14 bases between. Germline-derived CDR1 and CDR2 are SGDLS and YYNGEE. The CDR3 region is CASSVGEDAAGNTIYF. CDR3 nucleotides: TGTGCCAGCAGCGTAGGGGAGGATGCAGCCGGAAACACCATATATTTT.

The chain uses TRBV3-1 (or the pseudogene TRBV3-2) and TRBJ2-1; possible D gene TRBD2, 6 bases. In germline, CDR1 is LGHDT, CDR2 YNNKEL (reference sequence). The CDR3 totals 15 residues. The ends were cut back, 4 bases at V and 8 bases at J, with 18 bases in the middle. Here the CDR3 DNA reads TGTGCCAGCAGCCCCCAACCGGGGGAAGTCTATGAGCAGTTCTTC. As protein: CASSPQPGEVYEQFF.

The CDR3 region has the DNA TGTGCCAGCAGTGACCTCCCGGCCAGGGGCTCCTACAATGAGCAGTTCTTC. It codes for CASSDLPARGSYNEQFF. The chain joins TRBV6-4 to TRBJ2-1, with D perhaps matching TRBD1 (6 bases). Germline V lookup: CDR1 MRHNA, CDR2 SNTAGT. The CDR3 runs 17 residues. Trimming left V 2 bases short and J 0 bases short, with 14 bases between.

This rearrangement joins TRBV7-2 to TRBJ2-1; TRBD2 matches at 7 bases. Germline lookup yields CDR1 SGHTA and CDR2 FQGNSA. V dropped 4 bases and J dropped 2; count of bases not matched to a gene: 5. The CDR3 runs 15 residues. CDR3 residues: CASSSGLGAYNEQFF. In DNA form, the CDR3 reads TGTGCCAGCAGCTCCGGACTAGGGGCCTACAATGAGCAGTTCTTC.

This chain connects TRBV21-1 to TRBJ1-1. TRBV21-1 is listed as a pseudogene. The CDR3 totals 14 residues. In DNA form, the CDR3 reads TGTGCCGCGCCGGCCCGGGAGCCCAGATTTGAAGCTTTCTTT. It yields the protein CAAPAREPRFEAFF.

V usage is TRBV7-2 and J usage is TRBJ1-1; 8 bases match TRBD1. The V segment lost 4 bases and the J segment 4 bases; nucleotides outside the gene matches: 8. This CDR3 is 15 amino acids long. Looked up from germline, CDR1 is SGHTA and CDR2 is FQGNSA. The chain's CDR3 is CASSSGGPGSTEAFF. The CDR3 DNA sequence: TGTGCCAGCAGCTCAGGGGGCCCAGGGTCCACTGAAGCTTTCTTT.

The chain couples TRBV5-1 to TRBJ2-5; 12 nucleotides match TRBD2. The junction had 6 bases not matched to a gene; V was cut back by 1 base and J by 2 bases. Germline V CDR1 and CDR2: SGHRS, YFSETQ. CDR3 length: 17 residues. CDR3 sequence (DNA): TGCGCCAGCAGCTTGTTGAGCCTAGCGGGGGGGCAAGAGACCCAGTACTTC. Translation gives CASSLLSLAGGQETQYF.

This clone has a handful of counts. V and J are TRBV18 and TRBJ2-7; 13 positions agree with TRBD2. The CDR3 consists of 15 residues. Per germline, CDR1 KGHSH and CDR2 LQKENI. V lost 2 bases to trimming and J lost 3 bases; unmatched junction nucleotides: 1. The CDR3 sequence: CASSPGTSGVYEQYF. The CDR3 DNA sequence: TGTGCCAGCTCACCAGGGACTAGCGGGGTCTACGAGCAGTACTTC.

This clone occurred once. The gene calls are TRBV5-5 and TRBJ2-2; tentatively, D is TRBD2 (6 bases). Germline V gives CDR1 SGHKS, CDR2 YYEKEE (reference sequence). CDR3 length: 16 residues. Deletions cut 2 bases from V and 0 bases from J, with 11 bases between. CDR3 region: CASSLWGGANTGELFF. DNA for the CDR3: TGTGCCAGCAGCTTATGGGGCGGGGCGAACACCGGGGAGCTGTTTTTT.

The rearrangement uses TRBV3-1 (or the pseudogene TRBV3-2) and TRBJ1-1, with a possible D match to TRBD1 (6 bases). Trimming took off 1 base at V and 0 bases at J, with 18 bases between the two ends. The CDR3 loop spans 18 amino acids. CDR1 and CDR2 from the germline V gene are LGHDT and YNNKEL (reference sequence). CDR3 bases: TGTGCCAGCAGCCAAGTCCGGGGGGCAGGGCTACTGAACACTGAAGCTTTCTTT. The encoded protein is CASSQVRGAGLLNTEAFF.

J is TRBJ1-1 and V is TRBV9; D uncertain. The germline gives CDR1 SGDLS, CDR2 YYNGEE. Trimming removed 6 bases at V and 1 base at J, with 7 bases between. The CDR3 loop spans 12 amino acids. CDR3 sequence reads: CASTPGNTEAFF. The CDR3 DNA is TGTGCCAGCACCCCAGGGAACACTGAAGCTTTCTTT.

This clone is a singleton in its sample. CDR3 nucleotides: TGTGCCAGTAGTATCGGAGGGTATGGAAACACCATATATTTT. This sequence encodes CASSIGGYGNTIYF. The V gene is TRBV19, the J gene TRBJ1-3; D call uncertain. Per germline, CDR1 LNHDA and CDR2 SQIVND (reference sequence). The CDR3 loop spans 14 amino acids. V lost 3 bases and J 3 bases, leaving 9 bases between the germline ends.

The V and J genes are TRBV19 and TRBJ1-1, with TRBD1 as a possible D gene (6 bases). CDR3 size: 14 residues. V was trimmed by 3 bases and J by 12 bases, leaving 20 bases between them. Germline V lookup: CDR1 LNHDA, CDR2 SQIVND (reference sequence). CDR3 protein: CASSIRGGGNIPFF. The CDR3 DNA follows: TGTGCCAGTAGTATCAGGGGCGGTGGTAATATACCTTTCTTT.

V usage is TRBV5-1 and J usage is TRBJ1-1, with 8 bases fitting TRBD1. The germline gives CDR1 SGHRS, CDR2 YFSETQ. V dropped 2 bases and J dropped 1; count of bases not matched to a gene: 1. The CDR3 runs 14 residues. The CDR3 sequence: CASSLGTGNTEAFF. CDR3 nucleotide sequence: TGCGCCAGCAGCTTAGGGACAGGGAACACTGAAGCTTTCTTT.

This chain links TRBV9 with TRBJ2-2, with D perhaps TRBD1 (5 bases). Germline-derived CDR1 and CDR2 are SGDLS and YYNGEE. The CDR3 length is 17 residues. V shed 6 bases and J shed 4 bases, with 22 bases lying between them. The CDR3 loop reads CASIPDSSTRGTGELFF. CDR3 nucleotide sequence: TGTGCCAGCATCCCAGACAGCTCAACAAGGGGCACCGGGGAGCTGTTTTTT. The full variable domain, its missing parts supplied by reference TRBV9 and TRBJ2-2, is DSGVTQTPKHLITATGQRVTLRCSPRSGDLSVYWYQQSLDQGLQFLIQYYNGEERAKGNILERFSAQQFPDLHSELNLSSLELGDSALYFCASIPDSSTRGTGELFFGEGSRLTVL.

A single count supports this clone. The chain joins TRBV2 to TRBJ2-5, with 7 nucleotides matching TRBD2. This CDR3 comprises 15 residues. Germline trimming cut 6 bases from V and 4 bases from J; bases unmatched to any gene: 11. Germline V gene lookup returns CDR1 SNHLY and CDR2 FYNNEI. CDR3 DNA sequence: TGTGCCAGCAGAGCGGGACGGTCCTGGGGAGAGACCCAGTACTTC. It codes for CASRAGRSWGETQYF. Drawing the rest from reference TRBV2 and TRBJ2-5, the complete variable domain is EPEVTQTPSHQVTQMGQEVILRCVPISNHLYFYWYRQILGQKVEFLVSFYNNEISEKSEIFDDQFSVERPDGSNFTLKIRSTKLEDSAMYFCASRAGRSWGETQYFGPGTRLLVL.

V usage is TRBV19 and J usage is TRBJ1-2; 9 nucleotides agree with TRBD1. The germline gives CDR1 LNHDA, CDR2 SQIVND (reference sequence). This CDR3 is built from 13 residues. J was trimmed by 4 bases and V by 6 bases; bases with no gene match: 3. DNA of the CDR3: TGTGCCAGTAGATTGGACAGGGGCTATGGCTACACCTTC. Encoded protein: CASRLDRGYGYTF. Variable domain in full (rest from reference TRBV19 and TRBJ1-2): DGGITQSPKYLFRKEGQNVTLSCEQNLNHDAMYWYRQDPGQGLRLIYYSQIVNDFQKGDIAEGYSVSREKKESFPLTVTSAQKNPTAFYLCASRLDRGYGYTFGSGTRLTVV.

V is TRBV11-3 and J is TRBJ2-1; 9 nucleotides agree with TRBD2. The CDR3 is 18 amino acids. V lost 1 base, J lost 0 bases, and 7 bases stayed unmatched. Germline CDR1 and CDR2: SGHNT and YENEEA. This CDR3 reads CASSLGGGSGGSYNEQFF. The CDR3 nucleotides are TGTGCCAGCAGCTTAGGTGGGGGTAGCGGGGGCTCCTACAATGAGCAGTTCTTC.

This chain joins TRBV12-5 and TRBJ2-3, with TRBD2 matching 9 bases. In germline, CDR1 is LGHNT, CDR2 FRNRAP. V shed 6 bases, J shed 1 base, and the junction held 5 bases outside the gene matches. This CDR3 contains 15 residues. CDR3 sequence reads: CASGLPSGGTDTQYF. The CDR3 DNA is TGTGCTAGTGGCCTACCTAGCGGGGGCACAGATACGCAGTATTTT.

V usage is TRBV28 and J usage is TRBJ1-6, with unresolved D. The CDR3 consists of 14 residues. CDR1 MDHEN and CDR2 SYDVKM come from the germline V gene. CDR3 loop: CVTQTSSYNSPLHF. The CDR3 bases are TGTGTGACCCAAACTAGCTCCTATAATTCACCCCTCCACTTT.

The chain couples TRBV30 to TRBJ1-3; D gene uncertain. Germline-derived CDR1 and CDR2 are GTSNPN and SVGIG (reference sequence). The CDR3 extends over 13 amino acids. V lost 2 bases and J lost 3, with 8 bases in between. CDR3 sequence: CAWSITDGNTIYF. The DNA of the CDR3 is TGTGCCTGGAGTATAACAGATGGAAACACCATATATTTT.